This TCR beta chain was captured by sequencing in a study of T cells in Graves' hyperthyroidism and ophthalmopathy. A few counts support this clonotype. Per germline, CDR1 SNHLY and CDR2 FYNNEI. This CDR3 region has 14 residues. Trimming took off 10 bases at V and 6 bases at J, with 21 bases between the two ends. Together with thyroid ultrasound, orbital computed tomography, serum thyroxine and TRAb, clinical symptoms were used for diagnoses. Amplified regions were TCR beta CDR3 sequences from RNA transcripts. TCR CDR3 underwent first-round RT-PCR with the HTBI primer set. TCRdb processed the multiplex PCR reads anew with MiXCR; each CDR3 protein has one entry. The table has hundreds of thousands of distinct CDR3 sequences, 46% seen once.

This chain connects TRBV2 to TRBJ1-1; no clear D gene. The clonotype comes from a young woman with Graves' hyperthyroidism. Source material: peripheral blood or thyroid tissue (not recorded which). In DNA, the CDR3 is TGTGCCACCCTACCCTCCGGGTCCCAGCCTGAAGCTTTCTTT. As protein: CATLPSGSQPEAFF.